This T cell receptor beta chain was observed in a study of blood T cell repertoires in COVID-19. For the study at large: Acute and convalescent COVID-19 samples came from the United States, Italy and Spain. The cDNA or gDNA used as material had been derived from T cells, B-cell-depleted T cells, or PBMCs.

Authors' processing steps: Estimation of nucleated cell counts relied on the amplification of reference gene primers. Generated by immunoSEQ multiplex PCR, the TCRdb table keeps only in-frame clones and is missing some. V, J and clone size are those of that table, while D and trimming were read from the DNA. The sample includes around 280,000 clones, 75% to 90% seen only once; the top ten take 2% to 2.5%. From germline, CDR1 is MNHEY and CDR2 SVGAGI. The length of the CDR3 is 15 residues. V was clipped by 5 bases and J by 6 bases, with 19 bases between them. The sample comprised peripheral blood. The receptor's source is a woman between 25 and 40 years old who had recovered from COVID-19. This chain links TRBV6-5 with TRBJ1-2, with D perhaps matching TRBD1 (5 bases). The CDR3 sequence is CASSPPLGVSDGYTF. Written as DNA, the CDR3 is TGTGCCAGCAGTCCCCCGCTAGGGGTCTCGGATGGCTACACCTTC.